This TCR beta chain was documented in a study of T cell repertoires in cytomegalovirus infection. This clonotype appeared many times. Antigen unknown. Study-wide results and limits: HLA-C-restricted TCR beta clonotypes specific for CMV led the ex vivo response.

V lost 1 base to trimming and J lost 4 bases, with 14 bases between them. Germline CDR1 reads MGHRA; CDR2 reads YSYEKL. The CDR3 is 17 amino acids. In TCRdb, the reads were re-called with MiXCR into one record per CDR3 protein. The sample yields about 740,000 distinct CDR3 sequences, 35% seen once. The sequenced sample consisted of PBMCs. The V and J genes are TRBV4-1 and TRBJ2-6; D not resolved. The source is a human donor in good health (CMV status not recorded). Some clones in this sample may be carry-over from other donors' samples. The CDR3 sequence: CASSQAPRAGGANVLTF. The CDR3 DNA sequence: TGCGCCAGCAGCCAAGCGCCACGTGCCGGGGGGGCCAACGTCCTGACTTTC.